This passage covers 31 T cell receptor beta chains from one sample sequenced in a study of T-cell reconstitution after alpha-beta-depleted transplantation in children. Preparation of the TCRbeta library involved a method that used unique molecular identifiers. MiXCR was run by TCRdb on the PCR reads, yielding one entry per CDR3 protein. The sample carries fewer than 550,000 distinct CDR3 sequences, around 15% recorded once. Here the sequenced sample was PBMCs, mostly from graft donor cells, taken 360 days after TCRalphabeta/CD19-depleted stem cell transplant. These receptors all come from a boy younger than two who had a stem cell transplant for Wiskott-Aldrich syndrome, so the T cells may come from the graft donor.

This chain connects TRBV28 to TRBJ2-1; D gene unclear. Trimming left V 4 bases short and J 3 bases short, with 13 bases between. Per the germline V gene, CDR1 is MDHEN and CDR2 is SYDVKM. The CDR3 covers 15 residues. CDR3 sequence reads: CASSSPTGIYNEQFF. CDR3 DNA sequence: TGTGCCAGCAGTTCCCCTACGGGCATCTACAATGAGCAGTTCTTC.

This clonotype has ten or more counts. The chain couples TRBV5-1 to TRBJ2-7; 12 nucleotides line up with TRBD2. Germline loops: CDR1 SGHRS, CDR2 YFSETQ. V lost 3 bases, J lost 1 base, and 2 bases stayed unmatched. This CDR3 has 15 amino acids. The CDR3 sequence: CASSSGLAGSYEQYF. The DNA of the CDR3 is TGCGCCAGCAGCTCCGGACTAGCGGGGTCCTACGAGCAGTACTTC.

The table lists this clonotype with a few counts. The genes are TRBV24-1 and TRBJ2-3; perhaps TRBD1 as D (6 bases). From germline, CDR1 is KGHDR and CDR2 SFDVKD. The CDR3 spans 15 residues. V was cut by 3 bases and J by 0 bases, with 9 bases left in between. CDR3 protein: CATSDGGRSTDTQYF. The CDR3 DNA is TGTGCCACCAGTGATGGGGGCCGAAGCACAGATACGCAGTATTTT.

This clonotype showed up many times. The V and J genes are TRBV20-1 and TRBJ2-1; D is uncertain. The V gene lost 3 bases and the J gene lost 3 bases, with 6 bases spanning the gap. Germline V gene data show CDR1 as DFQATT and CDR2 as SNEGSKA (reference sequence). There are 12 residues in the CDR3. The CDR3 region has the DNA TGCAGTGCTAGGGTAGGCTACAATGAGCAGTTCTTC. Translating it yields CSARVGYNEQFF.

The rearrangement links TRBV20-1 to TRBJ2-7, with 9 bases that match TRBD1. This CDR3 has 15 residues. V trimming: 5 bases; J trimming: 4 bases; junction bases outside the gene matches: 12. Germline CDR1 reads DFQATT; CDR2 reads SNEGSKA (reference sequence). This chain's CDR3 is CSALPSGTGMYEQYF. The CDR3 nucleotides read TGCAGTGCTCTCCCGTCCGGGACAGGGATGTACGAGCAGTACTTC.

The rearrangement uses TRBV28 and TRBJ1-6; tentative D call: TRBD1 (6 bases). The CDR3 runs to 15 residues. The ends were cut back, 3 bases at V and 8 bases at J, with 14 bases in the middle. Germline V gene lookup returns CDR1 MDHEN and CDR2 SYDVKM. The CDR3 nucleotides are TGTGCCAGCAGTTTTCCCGACAGGTACTATTCACCCCTCCACTTT. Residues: CASSFPDRYYSPLHF.

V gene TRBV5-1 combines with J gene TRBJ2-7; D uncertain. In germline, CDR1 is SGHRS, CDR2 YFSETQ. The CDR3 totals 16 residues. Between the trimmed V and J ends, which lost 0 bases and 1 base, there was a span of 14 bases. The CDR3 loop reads CASSLGVSTTSYEQYF. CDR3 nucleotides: TGCGCCAGCAGCTTGGGAGTGTCGACGACTTCCTACGAGCAGTACTTC.

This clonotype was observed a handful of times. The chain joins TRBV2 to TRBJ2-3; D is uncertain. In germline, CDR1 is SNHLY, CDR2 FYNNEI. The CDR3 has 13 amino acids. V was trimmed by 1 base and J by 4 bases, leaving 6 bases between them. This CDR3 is CASSEGLADTQYF. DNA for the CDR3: TGTGCCAGCAGTGAAGGTCTCGCAGATACGCAGTATTTT.

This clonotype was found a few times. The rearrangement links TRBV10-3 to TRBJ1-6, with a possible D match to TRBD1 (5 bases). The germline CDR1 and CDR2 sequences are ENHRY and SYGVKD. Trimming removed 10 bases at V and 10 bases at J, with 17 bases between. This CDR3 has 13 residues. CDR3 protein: CATGTPARSPLHF. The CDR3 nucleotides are TGTGCCACCGGGACTCCCGCCCGGTCACCCCTCCACTTT.

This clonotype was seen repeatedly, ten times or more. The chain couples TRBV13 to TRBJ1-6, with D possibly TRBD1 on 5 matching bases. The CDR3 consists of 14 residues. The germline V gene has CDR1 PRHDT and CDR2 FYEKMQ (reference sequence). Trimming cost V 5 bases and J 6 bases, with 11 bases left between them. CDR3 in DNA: TGTGCCAGCAGCCTAAGGGACTCTAATTCACCCCTCCACTTT. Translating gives CASSLRDSNSPLHF.

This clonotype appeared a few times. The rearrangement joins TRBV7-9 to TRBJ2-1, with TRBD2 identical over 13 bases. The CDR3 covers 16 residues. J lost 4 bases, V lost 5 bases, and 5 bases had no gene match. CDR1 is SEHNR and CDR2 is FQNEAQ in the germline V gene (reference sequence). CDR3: CASSTSGRAGYNEQFF. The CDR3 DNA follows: TGTGCCAGCAGCACTAGCGGGAGGGCCGGATACAATGAGCAGTTCTTC.

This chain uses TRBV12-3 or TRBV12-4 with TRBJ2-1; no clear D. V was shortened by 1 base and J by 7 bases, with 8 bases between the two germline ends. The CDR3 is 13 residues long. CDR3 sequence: CASSLGHRNEQFF. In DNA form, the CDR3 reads TGTGCCAGCAGTTTAGGACATAGGAATGAGCAGTTCTTC.

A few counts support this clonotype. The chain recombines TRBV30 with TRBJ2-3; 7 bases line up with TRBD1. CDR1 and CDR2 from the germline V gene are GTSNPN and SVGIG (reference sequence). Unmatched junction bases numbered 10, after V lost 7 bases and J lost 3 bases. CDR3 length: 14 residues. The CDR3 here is CASHRQGRTDTQYF. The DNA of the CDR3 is TGTGCCTCCCATCGACAGGGAAGGACAGATACGCAGTATTTT.

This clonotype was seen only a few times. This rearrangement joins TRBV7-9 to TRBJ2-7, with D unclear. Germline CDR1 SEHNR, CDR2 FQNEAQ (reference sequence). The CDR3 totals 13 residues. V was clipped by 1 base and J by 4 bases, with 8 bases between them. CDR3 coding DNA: TGTGCCAGCAGCTTAGGAGACCTTTACGAGCAGTACTTC. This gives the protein CASSLGDLYEQYF. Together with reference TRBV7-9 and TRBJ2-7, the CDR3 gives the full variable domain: DTGVSQNPRHKITKRGQNVTFRCDPISEHNRLYWYRQTLGQGPEFLTYFQNEAQLEKSRLLSDRFSAERPKGSFSTLEIQRTEQGDSAMYLCASSLGDLYEQYFGPGTRLTVT.

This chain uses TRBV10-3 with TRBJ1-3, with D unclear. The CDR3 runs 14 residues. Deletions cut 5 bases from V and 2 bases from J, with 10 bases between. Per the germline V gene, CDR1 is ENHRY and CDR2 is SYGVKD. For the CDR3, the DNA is TGTGCCATCAGTCCACGTGGAACTGGAAACACCATATATTTT. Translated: CAISPRGTGNTIYF.

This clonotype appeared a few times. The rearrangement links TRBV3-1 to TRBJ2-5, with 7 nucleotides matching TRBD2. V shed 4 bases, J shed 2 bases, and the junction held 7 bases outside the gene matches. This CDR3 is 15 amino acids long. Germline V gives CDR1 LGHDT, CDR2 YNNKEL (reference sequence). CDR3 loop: CASSLGLGGQETQYF. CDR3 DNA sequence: TGTGCCAGCAGCCTCGGACTAGGAGGACAAGAGACCCAGTACTTC.

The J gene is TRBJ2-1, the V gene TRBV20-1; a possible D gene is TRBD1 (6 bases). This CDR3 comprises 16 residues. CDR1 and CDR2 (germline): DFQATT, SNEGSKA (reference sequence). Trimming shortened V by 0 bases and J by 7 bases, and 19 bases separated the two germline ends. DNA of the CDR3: TGCAGTGCTAGAGATTCAGGGGTCCCGAGATTTAATGAGCAGTTCTTC. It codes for CSARDSGVPRFNEQFF.

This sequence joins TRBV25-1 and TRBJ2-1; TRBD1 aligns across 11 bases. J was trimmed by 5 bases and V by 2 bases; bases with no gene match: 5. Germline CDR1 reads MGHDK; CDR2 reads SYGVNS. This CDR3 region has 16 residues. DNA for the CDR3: TGTGCCAGCAGTGAAGTCCCGGGACAGGGGGACAATGAGCAGTTCTTC. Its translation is CASSEVPGQGDNEQFF.

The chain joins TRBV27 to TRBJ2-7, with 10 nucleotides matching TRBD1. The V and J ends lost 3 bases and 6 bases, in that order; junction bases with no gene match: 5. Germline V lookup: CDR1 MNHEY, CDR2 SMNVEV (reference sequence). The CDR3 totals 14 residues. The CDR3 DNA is TGTGCCAGCAGTTTCCTCCGGGACAGGGGCGAGCAGTACTTC. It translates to CASSFLRDRGEQYF.

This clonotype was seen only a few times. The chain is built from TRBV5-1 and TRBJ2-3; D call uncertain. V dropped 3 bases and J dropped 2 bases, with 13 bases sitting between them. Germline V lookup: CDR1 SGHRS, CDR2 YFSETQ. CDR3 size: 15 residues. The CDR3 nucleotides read TGCGCCAGCAGCTGGGCCCCCCCACCCACAGATACGCAGTATTTT. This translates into CASSWAPPPTDTQYF. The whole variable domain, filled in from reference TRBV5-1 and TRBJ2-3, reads KAGVTQTPRYLIKTRGQQVTLSCSPISGHRSVSWYQQTPGQGLQFLFEYFSETQRNKGNFPGRFSGRQFSNSRSEMNVSTLELGDSALYLCASSWAPPPTDTQYFGPGTRLTVL.

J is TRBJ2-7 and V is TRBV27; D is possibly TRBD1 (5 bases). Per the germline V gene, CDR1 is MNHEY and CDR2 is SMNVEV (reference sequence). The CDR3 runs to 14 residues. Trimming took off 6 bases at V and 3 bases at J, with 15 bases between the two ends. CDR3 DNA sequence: TGTGCCAGCAGCGGACACCCTTGGGACTACGAGCAGTACTTC. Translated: CASSGHPWDYEQYF.

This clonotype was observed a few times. This CDR3 reads CASRSTVAGANVLTF. CDR3 coding DNA: TGTGCCAGCAGATCGACAGTAGCTGGGGCCAACGTCCTGACTTTC. The V and J genes are TRBV6-1 and TRBJ2-6; D possibly corresponds to TRBD1 (5 bases). Germline V gene data show CDR1 as MNHNS and CDR2 as SASEGT. Trimming pared 6 bases from V and 2 bases from J, leaving 11 bases between. CDR3 length: 15 residues.

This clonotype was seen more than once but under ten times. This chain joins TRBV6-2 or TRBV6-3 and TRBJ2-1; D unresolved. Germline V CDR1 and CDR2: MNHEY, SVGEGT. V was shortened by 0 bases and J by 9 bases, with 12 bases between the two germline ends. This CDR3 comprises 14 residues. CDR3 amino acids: CASSYSRQDVEQFF. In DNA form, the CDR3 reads TGTGCCAGCAGTTACTCTCGGCAGGACGTTGAGCAGTTCTTC.

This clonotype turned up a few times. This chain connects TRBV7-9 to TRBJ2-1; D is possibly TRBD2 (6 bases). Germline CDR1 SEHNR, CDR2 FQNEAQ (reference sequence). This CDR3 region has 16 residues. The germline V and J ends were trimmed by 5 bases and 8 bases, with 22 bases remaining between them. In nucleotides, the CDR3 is TGTGCCAGCAGCCACCTTCCCGGGAGCGCGTCGGATGAGCAGTTCTTC. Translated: CASSHLPGSASDEQFF.

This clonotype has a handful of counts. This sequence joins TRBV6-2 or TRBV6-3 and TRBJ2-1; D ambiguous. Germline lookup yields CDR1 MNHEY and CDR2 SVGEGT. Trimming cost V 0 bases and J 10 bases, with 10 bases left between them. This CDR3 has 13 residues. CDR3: CASSYSSTIEQFF. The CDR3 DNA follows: TGTGCCAGCAGTTACTCGAGCACTATAGAGCAGTTCTTC.

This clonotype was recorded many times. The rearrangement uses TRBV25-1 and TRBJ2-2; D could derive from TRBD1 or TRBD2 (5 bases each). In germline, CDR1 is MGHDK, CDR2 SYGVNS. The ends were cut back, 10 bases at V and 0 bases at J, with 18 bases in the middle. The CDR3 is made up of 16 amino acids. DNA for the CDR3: TGTGCCACCAAGACCTGGGGACCCGCGAACACCGGGGAGCTGTTTTTT. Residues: CATKTWGPANTGELFF. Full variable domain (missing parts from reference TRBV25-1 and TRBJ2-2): EADIYQTPRYLVIGTGKKITLECSQTMGHDKMYWYQQDPGMELHLIHYSYGVNSTEKGDLSSESTVSRIRTEHFPLTLESARPSHTSQYLCATKTWGPANTGELFFGEGSRLTVL.

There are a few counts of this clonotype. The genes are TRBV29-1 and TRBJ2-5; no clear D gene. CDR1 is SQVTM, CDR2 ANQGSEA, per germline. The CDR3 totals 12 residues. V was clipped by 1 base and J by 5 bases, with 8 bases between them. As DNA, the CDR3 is TGCAGCGTTGAAGGGTATGAGGAGACCCAGTACTTC. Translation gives CSVEGYEETQYF.

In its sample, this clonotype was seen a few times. The CDR3 nucleotides are TGTGCCAGCAGTTTCGTCACCTATACGCAGTATTTT. Amino acids: CASSFVTYTQYF. The chain recombines TRBV28 with TRBJ2-3, with no clear D. Germline V gives CDR1 MDHEN, CDR2 SYDVKM. The CDR3 has 12 residues. V was clipped by 3 bases and J by 7 bases, with 8 bases between them.

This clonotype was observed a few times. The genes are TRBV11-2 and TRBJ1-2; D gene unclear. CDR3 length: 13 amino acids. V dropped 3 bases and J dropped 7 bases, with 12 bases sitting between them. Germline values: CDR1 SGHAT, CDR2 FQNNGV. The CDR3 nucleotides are TGTGCCAGCAGCTTTTCACTACTACTTGGCTACACCTTC. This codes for CASSFSLLLGYTF.

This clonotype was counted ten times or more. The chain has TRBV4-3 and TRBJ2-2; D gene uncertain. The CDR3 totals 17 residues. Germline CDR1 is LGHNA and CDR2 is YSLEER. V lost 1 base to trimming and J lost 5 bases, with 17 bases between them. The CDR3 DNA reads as TGCGCCAGCAGCCAAGTTCCCGGGTCCAAGGAAACCGGGGAGCTGTTTTTT. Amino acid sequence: CASSQVPGSKETGELFF.

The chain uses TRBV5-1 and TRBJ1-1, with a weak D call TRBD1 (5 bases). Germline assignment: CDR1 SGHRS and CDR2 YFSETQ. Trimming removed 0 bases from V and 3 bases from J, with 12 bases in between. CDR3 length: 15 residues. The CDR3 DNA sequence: TGCGCCAGCAGCTTGGGGTTGGGACTTTACACTGAAGCTTTCTTT. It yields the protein CASSLGLGLYTEAFF.